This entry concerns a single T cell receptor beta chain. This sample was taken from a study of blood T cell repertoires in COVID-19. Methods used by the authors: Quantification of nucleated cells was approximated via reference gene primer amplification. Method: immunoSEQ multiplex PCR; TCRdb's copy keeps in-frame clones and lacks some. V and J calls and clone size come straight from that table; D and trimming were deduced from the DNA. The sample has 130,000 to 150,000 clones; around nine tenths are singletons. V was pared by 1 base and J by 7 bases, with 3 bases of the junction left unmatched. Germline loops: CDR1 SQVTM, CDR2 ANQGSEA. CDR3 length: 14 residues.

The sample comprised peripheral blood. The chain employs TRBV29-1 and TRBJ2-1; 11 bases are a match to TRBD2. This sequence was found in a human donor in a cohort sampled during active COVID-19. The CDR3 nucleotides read TGCAGCGTTGAAGGTAGCGGGGGGGCGAATGAGCAGTTCTTC. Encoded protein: CSVEGSGGANEQFF.